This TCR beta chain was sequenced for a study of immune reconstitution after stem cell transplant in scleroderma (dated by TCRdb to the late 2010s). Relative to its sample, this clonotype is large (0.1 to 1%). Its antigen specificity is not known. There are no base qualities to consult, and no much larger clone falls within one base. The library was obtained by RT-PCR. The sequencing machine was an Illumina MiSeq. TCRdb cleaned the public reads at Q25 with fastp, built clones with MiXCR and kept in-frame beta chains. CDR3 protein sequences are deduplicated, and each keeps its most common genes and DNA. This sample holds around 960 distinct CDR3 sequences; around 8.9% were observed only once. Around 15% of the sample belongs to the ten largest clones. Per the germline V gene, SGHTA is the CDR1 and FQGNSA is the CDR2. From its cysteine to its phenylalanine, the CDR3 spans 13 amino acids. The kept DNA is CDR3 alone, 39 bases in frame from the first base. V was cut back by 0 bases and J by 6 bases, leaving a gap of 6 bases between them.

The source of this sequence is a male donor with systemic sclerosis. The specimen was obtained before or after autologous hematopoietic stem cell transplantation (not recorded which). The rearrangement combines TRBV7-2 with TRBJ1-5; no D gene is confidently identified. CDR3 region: CASSLARFQPQHF. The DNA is TGTGCCAGCAGCTTAGCCAGATTTCAGCCCCAGCATTTT. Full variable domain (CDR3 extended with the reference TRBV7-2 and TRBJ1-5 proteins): GAGVSQSPSNKVTEKGKDVELRCDPISGHTALYWYRQSLGQGLEFLIYFQGNSAPDKSGLPSDRFSAERTGGSVSTLTIQRTQQEDSAVYLCASSLARFQPQHFGDGTRLSIL.